The clone carrying this TCR beta chain was recorded many times. Its antigen is currently unknown. This sample stems from a study of CD8 T cells in ankylosing spondylitis. The CDR3 contains 17 residues. Trimming cost V 5 bases and J 6 bases; bases outside gene matches: 13. Study-level findings and limits: It appeared that ankylosing spondylitis blood was characterized by a TCR beta motif of about 8 highly homologous variants. Certain motif variants had earlier been reported in reactive arthritis synovial fluid and blood. The study looked at matched synovial fluid samples from ankylosing spondylitis patients. Disease-linked clones were reported to be significantly enriched there.

MiXCR was run by TCRdb on the 5' RACE reads, yielding one entry per CDR3 protein. The sample has some 130,000 distinct CDR3 sequences; approximately 9.2% are singletons. The sample was synovial fluid, either unsorted or a sorted T cell fraction (not recorded which). V usage is TRBV12-3 or TRBV12-4 and J usage is TRBJ1-5; 10 bases line up with TRBD1. The receptor's source is a male donor with ankylosing spondylitis. The DNA for the CDR3 is TGTGCCAGCAGTCTCAGACAGGGGGCGGGGACCGGTCAGCCCCAGCATTTT. Translating it yields CASSLRQGAGTGQPQHF.